These 9 T cell receptor beta chains were all obtained from the same sample, sequenced in a study of PD-L1 blockade in urothelial cancer. TCRdb's table, derived via immunoSEQ multiplex PCR, lists solely in-frame clones and lacks some. The top ten clones hold about 13% of a sample with around 46,000 clones, around 82% of them seen once. Time point indicated: peripheral blood 6 weeks after treatment start. The source was PBMCs, collected around atezolizumab (anti-PD-L1) treatment. The receptors were sampled from a man aged 55 to 70 with urothelial cancer.

V is TRBV7-9 and J is TRBJ1-2, with D hard to call. The germline gives CDR1 SEHNR, CDR2 FQNEAQ (reference sequence). The CDR3 spans 14 residues. Trimming pared 2 bases from V and 5 bases from J, leaving 12 bases between. CDR3 in amino acids: CASSLSSSEYGYTF. The CDR3 nucleotides are TGTGCCAGCAGCTTAAGCTCCTCGGAGTATGGCTACACCTTC.

The V and J genes are TRBV11-2 and TRBJ2-3, with 13 bases matching TRBD2. The CDR3 runs to 18 residues. Germline loops: CDR1 SGHAT, CDR2 FQNNGV. V lost 0 bases to trimming and J lost 5 bases; unmatched junction nucleotides: 8. As DNA, the CDR3 is TGTGCCAGCAGCTTAGAACCACTAGCGGGAGGGCGGGAAGATACGCAGTATTTT. Protein: CASSLEPLAGGREDTQYF.

On this clone: Distinct nucleotide sequences in the sample also encode this CDR3. This sequence joins TRBV19 and TRBJ2-7, with 7 bases that match TRBD1. The CDR3 is made up of 14 amino acids. Trimming at V came to 2 bases and at J to 2 bases, leaving 3 bases not matched to a gene. Germline CDR1 reads LNHDA; CDR2 reads SQIVND (reference sequence). The CDR3 DNA follows: TGTGCCAGTAGTATACGAGGGGGCCCCTACGAGCAGTACTTC. This sequence encodes CASSIRGGPYEQYF.

Only one count was recorded for this clone. The V call is TRBV6-5, the J call TRBJ1-2; D is uncertain. CDR1 and CDR2 (germline): MNHEY, SVGAGI. Trimming removed 4 bases from V and 5 bases from J, with 14 bases in between. The CDR3 extends over 14 amino acids. The CDR3 protein is CASSSRSALYGYTF. CDR3 DNA: TGTGCCAGCAGTTCTCGTAGCGCCCTATATGGCTACACCTTC.

This clone has only one observation. This rearrangement joins TRBV10-1 to TRBJ2-1; TRBD1 agrees at 9 bases. V shed 5 bases, J shed 13 bases, and the junction held 9 bases outside the gene matches. The germline CDR1 and CDR2 sequences are WNHNN and SYGVQD (reference sequence). CDR3 size: 13 residues. CDR3: CASSPGTGNNQFF. For the CDR3, the DNA is TGCGCCAGCAGTCCCGGGACAGGGAACAACCAGTTCTTC.

This clone was found a few times. The J gene is TRBJ2-6, the V gene TRBV9; perhaps TRBD1 as D (5 bases). The CDR3 length is 14 residues. The V gene lost 1 base and the J gene lost 3 bases, with 5 bases spanning the gap. Germline V gene sequence: CDR1 SGDLS, CDR2 YYNGEE. The CDR3 reads CASSVQGGANVLTF. As DNA, the CDR3 is TGTGCCAGCAGCGTACAGGGTGGGGCCAACGTCCTGACTTTC. Together with reference TRBV9 and TRBJ2-6, the CDR3 gives the full variable domain: DSGVTQTPKHLITATGQRVTLRCSPRSGDLSVYWYQQSLDQGLQFLIQYYNGEERAKGNILERFSAQQFPDLHSELNLSSLELGDSALYFCASSVQGGANVLTFGAGSRLTVL.

This clone was detected once. The V gene is TRBV27, the J gene TRBJ1-1; D might be TRBD1 (5 bases). This CDR3 is 15 amino acids long. Germline CDR1 MNHEY, CDR2 SMNVEV (reference sequence). Trimming removed 7 bases at V and 4 bases at J, with 19 bases between. The CDR3 loop is CASTIIKPGITEAFF. CDR3 nucleotides: TGTGCCAGCACCATAATTAAACCAGGGATCACTGAAGCTTTCTTT.

This sequence joins TRBV5-4 and TRBJ2-1; D perhaps matches TRBD1 (5 bases). This CDR3 is built from 13 residues. V was cut by 0 bases and J by 6 bases, with 7 bases left in between. CDR1 is SGHNT, CDR2 YYREEE, per germline (reference sequence). The CDR3: CASSLEGSNEQFF. CDR3 DNA: TGTGCCAGCAGCTTGGAGGGGTCCAATGAGCAGTTCTTC.

V is TRBV6-5 and J is TRBJ1-4; the D gene is possibly TRBD1 (5 bases). The V end lost 2 bases, the J end lost 5 bases, and 9 bases lay between the germline ends. The CDR3 sequence is 14 residues long. The germline V gene encodes CDR1 MNHEY and CDR2 SVGAGI. This CDR3 reads CASSYRGSNEKLFF. CDR3 sequence (DNA): TGTGCCAGCAGTTACAGGGGCTCGAATGAAAAACTGTTTTTT.